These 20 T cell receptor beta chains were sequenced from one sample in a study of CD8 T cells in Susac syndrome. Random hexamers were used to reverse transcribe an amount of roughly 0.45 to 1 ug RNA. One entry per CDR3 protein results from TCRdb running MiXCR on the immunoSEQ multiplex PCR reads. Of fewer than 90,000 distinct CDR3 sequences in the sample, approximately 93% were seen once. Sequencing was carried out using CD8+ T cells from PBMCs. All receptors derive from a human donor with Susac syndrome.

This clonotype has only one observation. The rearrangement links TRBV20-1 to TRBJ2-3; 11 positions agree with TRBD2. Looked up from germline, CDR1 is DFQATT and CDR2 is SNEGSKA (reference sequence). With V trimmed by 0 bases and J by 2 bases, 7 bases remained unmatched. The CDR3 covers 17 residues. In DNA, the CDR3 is TGCAGTGCTAGAGACTTACTAGCGGGGGACGTCACAGATACGCAGTATTTT. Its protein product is CSARDLLAGDVTDTQYF.

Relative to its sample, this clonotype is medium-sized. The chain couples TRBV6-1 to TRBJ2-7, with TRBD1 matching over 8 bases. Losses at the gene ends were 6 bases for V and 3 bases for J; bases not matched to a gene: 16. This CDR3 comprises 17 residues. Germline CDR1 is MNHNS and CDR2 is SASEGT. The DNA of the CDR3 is TGTGCCAGCAGCGTCACCCTCATGGACAGGGCCGGCTACGAGCAGTACTTC. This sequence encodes CASSVTLMDRAGYEQYF.

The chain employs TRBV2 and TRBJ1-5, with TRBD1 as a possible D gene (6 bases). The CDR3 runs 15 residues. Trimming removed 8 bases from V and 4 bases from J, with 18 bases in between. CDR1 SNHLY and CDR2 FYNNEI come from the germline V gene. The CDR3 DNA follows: TGTGCCAGCGAGAGGGGGGGAGACGGAAATCAGCCCCAGCATTTT. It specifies CASERGGDGNQPQHF.

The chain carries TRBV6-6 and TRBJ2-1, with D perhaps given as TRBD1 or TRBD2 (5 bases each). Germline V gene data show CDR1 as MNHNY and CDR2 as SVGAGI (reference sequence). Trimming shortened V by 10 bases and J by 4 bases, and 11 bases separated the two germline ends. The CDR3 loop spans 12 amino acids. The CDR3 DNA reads TGTGCCACCCTTGGGGGTTACAATGAGCAGTTCTTC. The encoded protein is CATLGGYNEQFF.

The CDR3 reads CSASGASLIRTQYF. The CDR3 bases are TGCAGTGCTAGCGGCGCCTCGCTGATCCGGACCCAGTACTTC. The chain has TRBV20-1 and TRBJ2-5, with D unresolved. The CDR3 covers 14 residues. CDR1 DFQATT and CDR2 SNEGSKA come from the germline V gene (reference sequence). V was clipped by 3 bases and J by 7 bases, with 18 bases between them.

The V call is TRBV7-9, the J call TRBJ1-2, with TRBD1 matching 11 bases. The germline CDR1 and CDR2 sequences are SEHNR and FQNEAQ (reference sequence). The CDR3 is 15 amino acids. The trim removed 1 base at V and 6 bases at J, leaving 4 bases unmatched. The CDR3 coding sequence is TGTGCCAGCAGCTTAGGGACAGGGGGCGCGGATGGCTACACCTTC. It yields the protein CASSLGTGGADGYTF.

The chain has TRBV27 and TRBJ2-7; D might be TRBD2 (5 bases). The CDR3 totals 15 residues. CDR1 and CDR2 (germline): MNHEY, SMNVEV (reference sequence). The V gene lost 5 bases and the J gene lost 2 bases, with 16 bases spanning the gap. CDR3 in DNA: TGTGCCAGCAGTCTAATGCGGGCTACCACCTACGAGCAGTACTTC. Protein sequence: CASSLMRATTYEQYF.

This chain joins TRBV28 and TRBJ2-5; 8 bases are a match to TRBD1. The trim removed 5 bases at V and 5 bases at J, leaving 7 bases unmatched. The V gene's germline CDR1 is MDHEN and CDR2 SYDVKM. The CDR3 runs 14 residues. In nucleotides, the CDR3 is TGTGCCAGCAGTCCGGACAGGGATAGGGAGACCCAGTACTTC. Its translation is CASSPDRDRETQYF.

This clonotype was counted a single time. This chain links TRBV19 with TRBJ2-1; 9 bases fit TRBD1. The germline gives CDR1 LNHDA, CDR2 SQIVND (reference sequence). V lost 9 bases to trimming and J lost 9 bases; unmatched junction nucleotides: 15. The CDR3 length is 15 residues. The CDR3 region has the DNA TGTGCCAGGGCATGGACAGGGGCCCGCGACGGTGAGCAGTTCTTC. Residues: CARAWTGARDGEQFF. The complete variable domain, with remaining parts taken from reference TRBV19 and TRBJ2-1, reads DGGITQSPKYLFRKEGQNVTLSCEQNLNHDAMYWYRQDPGQGLRLIYYSQIVNDFQKGDIAEGYSVSREKKESFPLTVTSAQKNPTAFYLCARAWTGARDGEQFFGPGTRLTVL.

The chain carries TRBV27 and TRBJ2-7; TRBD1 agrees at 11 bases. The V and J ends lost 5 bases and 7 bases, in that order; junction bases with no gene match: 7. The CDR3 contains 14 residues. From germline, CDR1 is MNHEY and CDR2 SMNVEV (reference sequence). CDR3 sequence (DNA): TGTGCCAGCAGTCCCGGGACAGGGGGTCGGGAGCAGTACTTC. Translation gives CASSPGTGGREQYF.

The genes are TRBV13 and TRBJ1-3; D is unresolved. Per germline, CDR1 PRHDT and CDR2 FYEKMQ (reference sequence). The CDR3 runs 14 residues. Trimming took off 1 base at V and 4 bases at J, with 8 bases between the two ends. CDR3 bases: TGTGCCAGCAGCTTAGAAGGGTACGGAAACACCATATATTTT. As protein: CASSLEGYGNTIYF.

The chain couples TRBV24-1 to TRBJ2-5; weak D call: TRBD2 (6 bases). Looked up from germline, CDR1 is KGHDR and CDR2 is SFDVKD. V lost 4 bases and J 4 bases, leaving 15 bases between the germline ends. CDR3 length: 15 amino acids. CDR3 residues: CATSESGLGGETQYF. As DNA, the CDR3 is TGTGCCACCAGTGAGTCCGGACTGGGGGGAGAGACCCAGTACTTC.

CDR3 nucleotides: TGTGCCAGCAGTCCTGAGAACACCGGGGAGCTGTTTTTT. It translates to CASSPENTGELFF. This chain links TRBV13 with TRBJ2-2; unclear D gene. V was trimmed by 6 bases and J by 1 base, leaving 6 bases between them. The germline CDR1 and CDR2 sequences are PRHDT and FYEKMQ (reference sequence). This CDR3 is built from 13 residues.

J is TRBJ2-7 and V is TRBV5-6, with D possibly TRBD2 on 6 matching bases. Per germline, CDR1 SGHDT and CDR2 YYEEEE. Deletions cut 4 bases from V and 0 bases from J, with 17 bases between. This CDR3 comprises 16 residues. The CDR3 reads CASSGPGLISSYEQYF. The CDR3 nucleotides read TGTGCCAGCAGCGGACCGGGACTGATAAGCTCCTACGAGCAGTACTTC.

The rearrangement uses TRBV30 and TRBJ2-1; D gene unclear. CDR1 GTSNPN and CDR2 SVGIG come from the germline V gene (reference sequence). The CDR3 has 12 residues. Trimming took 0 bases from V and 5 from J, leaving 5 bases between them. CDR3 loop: CAWSVLNNEQFF. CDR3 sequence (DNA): TGTGCCTGGAGTGTACTGAACAATGAGCAGTTCTTC.

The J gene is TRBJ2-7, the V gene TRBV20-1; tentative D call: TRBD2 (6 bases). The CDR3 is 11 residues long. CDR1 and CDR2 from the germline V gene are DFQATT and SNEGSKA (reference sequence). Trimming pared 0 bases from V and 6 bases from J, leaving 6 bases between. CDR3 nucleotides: TGCAGTGCTAGAGAGGGGGGCGAGCAGTACTTC. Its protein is CSAREGGEQYF.

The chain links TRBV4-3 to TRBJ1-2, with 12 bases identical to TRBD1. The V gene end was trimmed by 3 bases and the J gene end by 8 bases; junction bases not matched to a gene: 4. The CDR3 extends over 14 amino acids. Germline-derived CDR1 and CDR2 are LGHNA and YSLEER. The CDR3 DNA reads TGCGCCAGCAGCCAGGGACAGGGGGCGCGAGGCTACACCTTC. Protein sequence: CASSQGQGARGYTF.

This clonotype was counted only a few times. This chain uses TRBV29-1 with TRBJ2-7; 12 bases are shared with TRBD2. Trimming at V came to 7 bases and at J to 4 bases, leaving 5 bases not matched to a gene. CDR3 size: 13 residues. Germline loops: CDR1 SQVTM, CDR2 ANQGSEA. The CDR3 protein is CSAGLAGSYEQYF. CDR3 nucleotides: TGCAGCGCTGGACTAGCGGGGTCGTACGAGCAGTACTTC.

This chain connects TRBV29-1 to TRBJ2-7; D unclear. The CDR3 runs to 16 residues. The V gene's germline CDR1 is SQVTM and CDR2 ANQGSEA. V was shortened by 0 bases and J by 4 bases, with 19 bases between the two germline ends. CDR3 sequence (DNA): TGCAGCGTTGAAGAATGGACGGGCGGAAATCGATACGAGCAGTACTTC. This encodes CSVEEWTGGNRYEQYF.

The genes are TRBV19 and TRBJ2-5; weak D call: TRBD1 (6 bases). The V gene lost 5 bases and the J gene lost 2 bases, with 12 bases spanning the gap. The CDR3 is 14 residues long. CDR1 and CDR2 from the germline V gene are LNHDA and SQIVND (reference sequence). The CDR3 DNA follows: TGTGCCAGTAGTCCCCGACAGGTACAAGAGACCCAGTACTTC. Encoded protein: CASSPRQVQETQYF.